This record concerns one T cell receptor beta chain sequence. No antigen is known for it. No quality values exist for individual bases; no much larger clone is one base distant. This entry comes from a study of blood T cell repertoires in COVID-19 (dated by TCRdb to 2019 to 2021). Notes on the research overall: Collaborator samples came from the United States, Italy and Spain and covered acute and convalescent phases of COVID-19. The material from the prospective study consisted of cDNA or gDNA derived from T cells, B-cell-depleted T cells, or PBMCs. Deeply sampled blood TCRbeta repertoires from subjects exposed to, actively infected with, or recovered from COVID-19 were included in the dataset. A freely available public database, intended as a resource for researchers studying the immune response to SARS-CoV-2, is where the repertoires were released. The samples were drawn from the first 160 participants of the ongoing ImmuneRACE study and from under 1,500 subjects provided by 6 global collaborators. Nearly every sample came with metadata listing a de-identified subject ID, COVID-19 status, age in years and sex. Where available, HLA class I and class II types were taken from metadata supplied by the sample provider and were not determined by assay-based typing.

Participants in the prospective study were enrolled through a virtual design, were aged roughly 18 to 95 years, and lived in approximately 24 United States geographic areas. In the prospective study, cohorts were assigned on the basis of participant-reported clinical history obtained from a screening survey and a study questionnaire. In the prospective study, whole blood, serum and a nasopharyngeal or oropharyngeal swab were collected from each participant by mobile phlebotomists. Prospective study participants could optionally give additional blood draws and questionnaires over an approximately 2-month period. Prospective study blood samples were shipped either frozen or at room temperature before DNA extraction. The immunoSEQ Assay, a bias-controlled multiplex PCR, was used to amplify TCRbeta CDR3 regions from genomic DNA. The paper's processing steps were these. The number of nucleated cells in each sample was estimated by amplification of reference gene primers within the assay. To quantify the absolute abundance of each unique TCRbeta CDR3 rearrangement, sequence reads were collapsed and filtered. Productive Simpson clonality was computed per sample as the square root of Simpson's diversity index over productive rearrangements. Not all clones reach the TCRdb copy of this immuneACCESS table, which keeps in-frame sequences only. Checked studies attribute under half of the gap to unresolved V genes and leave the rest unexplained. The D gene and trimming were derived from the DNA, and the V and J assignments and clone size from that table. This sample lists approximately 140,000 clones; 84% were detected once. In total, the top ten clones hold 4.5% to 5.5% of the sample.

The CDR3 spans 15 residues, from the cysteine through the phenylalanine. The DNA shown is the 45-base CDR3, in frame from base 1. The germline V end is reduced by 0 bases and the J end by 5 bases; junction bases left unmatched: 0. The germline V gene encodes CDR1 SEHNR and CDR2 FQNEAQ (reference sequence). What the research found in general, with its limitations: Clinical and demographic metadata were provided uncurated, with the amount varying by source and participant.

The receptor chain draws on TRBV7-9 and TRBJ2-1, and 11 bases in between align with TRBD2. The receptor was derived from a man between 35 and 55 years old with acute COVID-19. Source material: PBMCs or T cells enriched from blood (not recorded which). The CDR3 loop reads CASSLASGRDNEQFF. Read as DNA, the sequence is TGTGCCAGCAGCTTAGCTAGCGGGAGGGACAATGAGCAGTTCTTC.